A selection of T cell receptor beta chains follows, all from one sample in a study of blood T cell repertoires in COVID-19. Profiled with immunoSEQ multiplex PCR; TCRdb holds only in-frame clones, not every one. The top ten hold over 15% of the sample, which has over 85,000 clones, around nine tenths seen once. Sequences were obtained from peripheral blood. The receptors shown here come from a human donor in a cohort sampled during active COVID-19. The CDR3 runs from the conserved cysteine through the conserved F or W. D genes are given only for firm matches. Clone size is not always given. Where it is, it says once, few, many or a class for expanded clones.

size: -
J: TRBJ1-2
D: -
V: TRBV7-2
CDR3: CASSQGGGIYGYTF
DNA: TGTGCCAGCAGCCAAGGCGGGGGTATCTATGGCTACACCTTC

size: -
J: TRBJ1-2
D: TRBD1
V: TRBV5-1
CDR3: CASSSQGATYGYTF
DNA: TGCGCCAGCAGCTCGCAGGGGGCTACCTATGGCTACACCTTC

size: -
J: TRBJ2-2
D: TRBD2
V: TRBV9
CDR3: CASSVLAGAYTGELFF
DNA: TGTGCCAGCAGCGTTTTAGCGGGGGCCTACACCGGGGAGCTGTTTTTT

size: -
J: TRBJ1-1
D: -
V: TRBV18
CDR3: CASSQEQGRNTEAFF
DNA: TGTGCCAGCTCACAAGAACAGGGCAGGAACACTGAAGCTTTCTTT

size: -
J: TRBJ2-2
D: TRBD2
V: TRBV3-1/TRBV3-2
CDR3: CASSQGRGGNTGELFF
DNA: TGTGCCAGCAGCCAAGGACGGGGGGGAAACACCGGGGAGCTGTTTTTT

size: -
J: TRBJ2-3
D: -
V: TRBV27
CDR3: CASRTGLNTDTQYF
DNA: TGTGCCAGCAGGACGGGACTGAACACAGATACGCAGTATTTT

size: -
J: TRBJ1-5
D: TRBD1
V: TRBV25-1
CDR3: CASSEGQGNQPQHF
DNA: TGTGCCAGCAGTGAAGGACAGGGAAATCAGCCCCAGCATTTT

size: -
J: TRBJ2-5
D: TRBD1
V: TRBV24-1
CDR3: CATSAHRGETQYF
DNA: TGTGCCACCAGTGCCCACAGGGGAGAGACCCAGTACTTC

size: -
J: TRBJ2-3
D: TRBD2
V: TRBV7-9
CDR3: CASTAWGGYGTDTQYF
DNA: TGTGCCAGCACCGCATGGGGGGGGTACGGCACAGATACGCAGTATTTT

size: -
J: TRBJ1-5
D: TRBD1
V: TRBV6-5
CDR3: CASRPGQGRQPQHF
DNA: TGTGCCAGCAGACCCGGACAGGGGCGACAGCCCCAGCATTTT

size: -
J: TRBJ1-5
D: TRBD1
V: TRBV28
CDR3: CASKVGSGTGPNQPQHF
DNA: TGTGCCAGCAAGGTTGGATCCGGGACAGGGCCTAATCAGCCCCAGCATTTT

size: -
J: TRBJ2-7
D: TRBD2
V: TRBV27
CDR3: CASGTSGIYEQYF
DNA: TGTGCCAGTGGGACTAGCGGGATCTACGAGCAGTACTTC

size: -
J: TRBJ2-1
D: TRBD2
V: TRBV27
CDR3: CASSSSASGGPAPYNEQFF
DNA: TGTGCCAGCAGTTCCTCGGCTAGCGGGGGCCCGGCCCCCTACAATGAGCAGTTCTTC

size: -
J: TRBJ1-2
D: TRBD1
V: TRBV7-9
CDR3: CASRGQDYGYTF
DNA: TGTGCCAGCAGGGGACAGGACTATGGCTACACCTTC

size: -
J: TRBJ2-1
D: TRBD2
V: TRBV2
CDR3: CASRTSSGGKVEQFF
DNA: TGTGCCAGCAGAACGTCTAGCGGGGGGAAGGTTGAGCAGTTCTTC

size: few
J: TRBJ2-2
D: TRBD1
V: TRBV10-1
CDR3: CASQTGWNGELFF
DNA: TGCGCCAGCCAGACAGGGTGGAACGGGGAGCTGTTTTTT

size: -
J: TRBJ2-5
D: TRBD2
V: TRBV7-2
CDR3: CASSFLGGGSRGTQYF
DNA: TGTGCCAGCAGCTTCCTTGGCGGGGGAAGTAGAGGGACCCAGTACTTC

size: -
J: TRBJ2-3
D: -
V: TRBV5-1
CDR3: CASTPETGPSTDTQYF
DNA: TGCGCCAGCACCCCCGAGACAGGACCTAGCACAGATACGCAGTATTTT

size: -
J: TRBJ1-2
D: TRBD1
V: TRBV7-2
CDR3: CASSLGQGGSHYGYTF
DNA: TGTGCCAGCAGCCTCGGACAGGGGGGATCTCACTATGGCTACACCTTC

size: -
J: TRBJ1-2
D: TRBD1
V: TRBV3-1/TRBV3-2
CDR3: CASSQDRDRVPGYTF
DNA: TGTGCCAGCAGCCAAGATCGTGACAGGGTTCCTGGCTACACCTTC

size: -
J: TRBJ2-2
D: TRBD2
V: TRBV4-2
CDR3: CASSQGAGKNTGELFF
DNA: TGTGCCAGCAGCCAGGGAGCGGGGAAGAACACCGGGGAGCTGTTTTTT

size: -
J: TRBJ2-3
D: TRBD1
V: TRBV7-9
CDR3: CASSLGSGGWTQYF
DNA: TGTGCCAGCAGCTTAGGATCAGGGGGCTGGACGCAGTATTTT

size: once
J: TRBJ2-1
D: TRBD2
V: TRBV4-3
CDR3: CASREGTSGTYNEQFF
DNA: TGCGCCAGCCGCGAAGGGACTAGCGGGACCTACAATGAGCAGTTCTTC

size: -
J: TRBJ2-7
D: TRBD2
V: TRBV7-8
CDR3: CASSNKRGLAGYEQYF
DNA: TGTGCCAGCAGTAATAAGCGAGGACTAGCGGGATACGAGCAGTACTTC

size: -
J: TRBJ1-3
D: -
V: TRBV5-1
CDR3: CASSQDLRSGNTIYF
DNA: TGCGCCAGCAGTCAAGACTTACGCTCTGGAAACACCATATATTTT

size: -
J: TRBJ1-2
D: TRBD1
V: TRBV24-1
CDR3: CATSDRTGETGGYTF
DNA: TGTGCCACCAGTGATCGGACAGGGGAGACAGGTGGCTACACCTTC

size: -
J: TRBJ2-1
D: TRBD1
V: TRBV6-2/TRBV6-3
CDR3: CASSYGQGVYNEQFF
DNA: TGTGCCAGCAGTTATGGACAGGGAGTTTACAATGAGCAGTTCTTC

size: -
J: TRBJ1-5
D: -
V: TRBV7-2
CDR3: CASSTGINQPQHF
DNA: TGTGCCAGCAGCACAGGGATAAATCAGCCCCAGCATTTT

size: -
J: TRBJ2-5
D: -
V: TRBV7-8
CDR3: CASSLGGLAETQYF
DNA: TGTGCCAGCAGCCTGGGGGGGCTAGCCGAGACCCAGTACTTC

size: -
J: TRBJ1-4
D: -
V: TRBV9
CDR3: CASSVGRGGDSSLWAEKLFF
DNA: TGTGCCAGCAGCGTAGGGCGGGGGGGGGACTCCTCCCTGTGGGCGGAAAAACTGTTTTTT

size: -
J: TRBJ2-6
D: TRBD1
V: TRBV28
CDR3: CASNPGGLISGANVLTF
DNA: TGTGCCAGTAACCCAGGGGGATTGATCTCTGGGGCCAACGTCCTGACTTTC

size: once
J: TRBJ2-6
D: TRBD1
V: TRBV6-1
CDR3: CASSVGDREVGANVLTF
DNA: TGTGCCAGCAGTGTGGGGGACAGGGAAGTTGGGGCCAACGTCCTGACTTTC

size: -
J: TRBJ1-5
D: -
V: TRBV3-1/TRBV3-2
CDR3: CASSQDRNQPQHF
DNA: TGTGCCAGCAGCCAAGACAGAAATCAGCCCCAGCATTTT

size: -
J: TRBJ2-7
D: -
V: TRBV18
CDR3: CASSPPGRQAYEQYF
DNA: TGTGCCAGCTCACCACCCGGACGACAGGCCTACGAGCAGTACTTC

size: once
J: TRBJ2-2
D: -
V: TRBV7-2
CDR3: CASSLSQGIDTGELFF
DNA: TGTGCCAGCAGCTTAAGCCAGGGGATCGACACCGGGGAGCTGTTTTTT

size: -
J: TRBJ1-1
D: -
V: TRBV15
CDR3: CATSREGRGYTEAFF
DNA: TGTGCCACCAGCAGGGAGGGAAGGGGATACACTGAAGCTTTCTTT

size: -
J: TRBJ1-6
D: TRBD1
V: TRBV28
CDR3: CASSPGQGTSSYNSPLHF
DNA: TGTGCCAGCAGTCCGGGACAGGGTACGAGCTCCTATAATTCACCCCTCCACTTT

size: -
J: TRBJ2-7
D: TRBD1
V: TRBV6-5
CDR3: CASRHRGSYEQYF
DNA: TGTGCCAGCAGACACAGGGGGTCCTACGAGCAGTACTTC

size: -
J: TRBJ1-3
D: TRBD1
V: TRBV2
CDR3: CASSEMAGGLIGNTIYF
DNA: TGTGCCAGCAGTGAAATGGCAGGGGGGCTAATTGGAAACACCATATATTTT

size: once
J: TRBJ1-1
D: TRBD1
V: TRBV6-7
CDR3: CASSYPFFPTTGTVTTEAFF
DNA: TGTGCCAGCAGTTATCCCTTTTTCCCCACAACCGGGACAGTAACCACTGAAGCTTTCTTT